The clone carrying this T cell receptor beta chain showed up just a few times. Its antigen is not known. Unique molecular identifiers were used to barcode this TCRbeta library. TCRdb recomputed calls from the PCR reads with MiXCR, one row per CDR3 protein. This sample yields some 550,000 distinct CDR3 sequences, of which roughly 24% are seen a single time; 12% to 15% belongs to the top ten. This record comes from a study of T-cell reconstitution after alpha-beta-depleted transplantation in children. Study observations and caveats: From newly produced T cells came most of the T-cell counts and diversity one year after transplant. Reports say that about two months after transplant, the alpha-beta T cells came out of several hundred graft clones that had expanded.

The origin of this receptor is a boy in the first two years of life who had a stem cell transplant for acute myeloid leukemia, so the T cells may come from the graft donor. This specimen was PBMCs, mostly from graft donor cells, taken 360 days after TCRalphabeta/CD19-depleted stem cell transplant.

The CDR3 spells CATSATGLVLDTQYF. The CDR3 DNA follows: TGTGCCACCAGTGCGACGGGACTAGTGTTGGATACGCAGTATTTT. The V and J genes are TRBV24-1 and TRBJ2-3; 8 positions agree with TRBD2. Germline V gene sequence: CDR1 KGHDR, CDR2 SFDVKD. V lost 5 bases to trimming and J lost 6 bases; unmatched junction nucleotides: 9. There are 15 residues in the CDR3.